Reported below is one T cell receptor (beta chain). Its antigen is unidentified. This entry is derived from a study of shared clonotypes between healthy human individuals. Germline CDR1 is MDHEN and CDR2 is SYDVKM. The CDR3 has 12 residues. Trimming removed 5 bases at V and 2 bases at J, with 6 bases between. Overall study results and limits: Shared clonotypes across all four donors exceeded non-shared ones in generation probability. Compared with memory subsets, naive subsets generally had larger estimated richness.

Donation came from healthy HIV-negative adults that had no recent acute infections or vaccinations. Several immunoSEQ plates held equal portions of the genomic DNA taken from each subset. The repertoire was sequenced with immunoSEQ multiplex PCR; TCRdb's copy has only in-frame clones and lacks some. The sample has a few hundred thousand clones, around 97% seen once. The sequenced sample was naive CD4+ T cells sorted from blood. The subset was: CD45RA+ positively selected. This sequence originates from a woman aged 25 to 39 in good health. This chain joins TRBV28 and TRBJ2-5; D unclear. The CDR3 loop is CASSVSQETQYF. In DNA, the CDR3 is TGTGCCAGCAGTGTCTCTCAAGAGACCCAGTACTTC.